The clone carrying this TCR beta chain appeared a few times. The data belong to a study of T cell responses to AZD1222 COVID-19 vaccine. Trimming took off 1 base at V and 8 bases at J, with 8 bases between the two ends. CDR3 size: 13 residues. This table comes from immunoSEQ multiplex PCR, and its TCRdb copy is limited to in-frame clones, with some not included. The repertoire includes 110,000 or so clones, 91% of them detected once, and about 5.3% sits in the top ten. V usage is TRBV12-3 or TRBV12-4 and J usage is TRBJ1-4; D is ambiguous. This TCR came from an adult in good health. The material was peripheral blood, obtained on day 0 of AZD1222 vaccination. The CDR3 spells CASSLGLGEKLFF. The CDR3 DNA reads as TGTGCCAGCAGTTTAGGGTTGGGGGAAAAACTGTTTTTT.